This T cell receptor beta chain was recorded in a study of blood T cell repertoires in COVID-19. Across the study: COVID-19 samples collected from the United States, Italy and Spain covered acute and convalescent phases. Sample material is recorded as cDNA or gDNA derived from T cells, B-cell-depleted T cells, or PBMCs.

The germline V and J ends were trimmed by 5 bases and 0 bases, with 13 bases remaining between them. CDR1 is KGHDR and CDR2 is SFDVKD in the germline V gene. This CDR3 has 16 amino acids. Per the original data handling: Using reference gene primer amplification, nucleated cell counts were estimated. TCRdb's table, derived via immunoSEQ multiplex PCR, lists solely in-frame clones and lacks some. That table supplies the V and J calls and clone size; D and trimming were determined from the DNA. This table holds about 87,000 clones, around 80% found once. This clone was recorded once. The rearrangement joins TRBV24-1 to TRBJ2-1; possible D gene TRBD1, 6 bases. The receptor was isolated from a woman aged 55-70 years with acute or convalescent COVID-19. The material sequenced was peripheral blood. For the CDR3, the DNA is TGTGCCACCAGTGCCCTCGGACAGAGCTCCTACAATGAGCAGTTCTTC. It yields the protein CATSALGQSSYNEQFF.